Listed below are T cell receptor beta chains from one sample, sequenced in a study of cytomegalovirus exposure and HLA in healthy donors. The method was immunoSEQ multiplex PCR; TCRdb's version includes in-frame clones alone and lacks a portion of them. In the table there are under 250,000 clones, over 65% of which are singletons. Sample: PBMCs. The origin of the receptors is a human donor in good health. The CDR3 runs from the conserved cysteine through the conserved F or W. The order of the fields is J gene, D gene, clone size, V gene, CDR3 DNA, CDR3 protein. D genes are given only for firm matches. Some rows have no size entry. The others give once, few or many, or a class for an expanded clone.

>TRBJ2-3|TRBD1|NA|TRBV5-6
TGTGCCAGCAGCTTACGACAGGGGAGCACAGATACGCAGTATTTT
CASSLRQGSTDTQYF
>TRBJ1-2|NA|once|TRBV29-1
TGCAGCGTTACCCTCGGGGCTAACTATGGCTACACCTTC
CSVTLGANYGYTF
>TRBJ2-3|NA|NA|TRBV5-1
TGCGCCAGCAGCTTGTTTAAGGGAGCAGATACGCAGTATTTT
CASSLFKGADTQYF
>TRBJ2-7|NA|NA|TRBV7-9
TGTGCCAGCAGCTTACCCGCTGGACAGCGATCCTACGAGCAGTACTTC
CASSLPAGQRSYEQYF
>TRBJ1-1|NA|once|TRBV5-1
TGCGCCAGCAGCTTGGGAGGAAACACTGAAGCTTTCTTT
CASSLGGNTEAFF
>TRBJ2-7|TRBD1|once|TRBV18
TGTGCCAGCTCACAACGGGACAGGGCAAACGAGCAGTACTTC
CASSQRDRANEQYF
>TRBJ2-7|NA|NA|TRBV13
TGTGCCAGCAGCTTAGGCCAAGACAACTCCTACGAGCAGTACTTC
CASSLGQDNSYEQYF
>TRBJ2-3|NA|once|TRBV6-6
TGTGCCAGCAGGGATAGCGGAAACCTAGCCCCAGATACGCAGTATTTT
CASRDSGNLAPDTQYF
>TRBJ2-7|NA|NA|TRBV5-5
TGTGCCAGCAGCCGGGACATGGTCGGCTACGAGCAGTACTTC
CASSRDMVGYEQYF
>TRBJ2-7|TRBD1|NA|TRBV7-9
TGTGCCAGCAGCTTAGTGGACAGGGTCTCCGAGCAGTACTTC
CASSLVDRVSEQYF
>TRBJ2-7|TRBD2|NA|TRBV2
TGTGCCAGCAGTACCACCGGGACTATTAACTACGAGCAGTACTTC
CASSTTGTINYEQYF
>TRBJ2-3|NA|NA|TRBV29-1
TGCAGCGTTGGGCGGGCCGCAGATACGCAGTATTTT
CSVGRAADTQYF
>TRBJ1-4|NA|NA|TRBV5-1
TGCGCCAGCAGCTTTTCGGGGACAACTAATGAAAAACTGTTTTTT
CASSFSGTTNEKLFF
>TRBJ2-2|NA|NA|TRBV6-4
TGTGCCAGCAGCGCCCGGAGGGGTACCGGGGAGCTGTTTTTT
CASSARRGTGELFF
>TRBJ2-7|TRBD2|NA|TRBV5-1
TGCGCCAGCGGCAAGCGGGAGGTGGGCGGAGAGCAGTACTTC
CASGKREVGGEQYF
>TRBJ2-7|NA|NA|TRBV7-6
TGTGCCAGCAGCTCCCGCCGGGCAGGGGAGCAGTACTTC
CASSSRRAGEQYF
>TRBJ1-3|NA|few|TRBV10-3
TGTGCCATCAGTCCAGGGGCGAGCTCTGGAAACACCATATATTTT
CAISPGASSGNTIYF
>TRBJ2-1|TRBD1|NA|TRBV25-1
TGTGCCAGCAGTGAGCCTGGGGTGGGGACAGGGCTGTACAATGAGCAGTTCTTC
CASSEPGVGTGLYNEQFF
>TRBJ2-4|NA|NA|TRBV5-1
TGCGCCAGCAGCGCGATCCTAGAGCAGGGGCATTGGGCCAAAAACATTCAGTACTTC
CASSAILEQGHWAKNIQYF
>TRBJ2-7|NA|NA|TRBV2
TGTGCCAGCAGAGCTAGATCCGGGACTCCGGTGGGAGGCTACGAGCAGTACTTC
CASRARSGTPVGGYEQYF
>TRBJ1-2|TRBD1|NA|TRBV29-1
TGCAGCGCCTCAATCGGGACAGGGGGCAACTATGGCTACACCTTC
CSASIGTGGNYGYTF
>TRBJ2-7|NA|NA|TRBV28
TGTGCCAGCAAACCTACAGGGAGTTCTTTCTACGAGCAGTACTTC
CASKPTGSSFYEQYF
>TRBJ2-3|TRBD2|once|TRBV18
TGTGCCAGCTCACCGTCTAGCGGGAGGGATACAGATACGCAGTATTTT
CASSPSSGRDTDTQYF
>TRBJ1-1|NA|NA|TRBV6-1
TGTGCCAGCAGTTTTGGGGGGGTAATGAACACTGAAGCTTTCTTT
CASSFGGVMNTEAFF
>TRBJ2-7|TRBD1|NA|TRBV6-5
TGTGCCAGCAGTTTGGAACAGGGGGTCAGCTACGAGCAGTACTTC
CASSLEQGVSYEQYF
>TRBJ2-7|NA|NA|TRBV7-7
TGTGCTAGCAGCTTAGGCGGGGACAGATCCGAGCAGTACTTC
CASSLGGDRSEQYF
>TRBJ1-1|NA|few|TRBV10-3
TGTGCCATCAGTGAGTGGGCACAGGGAGCGAACACTGAAGCTTTCTTT
CAISEWAQGANTEAFF
>TRBJ1-1|NA|NA|TRBV6-5
TGTGCCAGCAGTTACTCTGGGGGGACGGTGAACACTGAAGCTTTCTTT
CASSYSGGTVNTEAFF
>TRBJ2-7|NA|NA|TRBV30
TGTGCCTGGAGTGCACAGGGCTACGAGCAGTACTTC
CAWSAQGYEQYF
>TRBJ2-4|NA|once|TRBV15
TGTGCCACCAGCAGACAGGGCACAAGCCTTCAGTACTTC
CATSRQGTSLQYF
>TRBJ2-1|TRBD2|few|TRBV28
TGTGCCAGCAGCGAGACTAGCGGGAGGCTCAATGAGCAGTTCTTC
CASSETSGRLNEQFF
>TRBJ2-7|TRBD1|NA|TRBV29-1
TGCAGCGTGAGGAGGGGACAGGGGCTCTCCTACGAGCAGTACTTC
CSVRRGQGLSYEQYF